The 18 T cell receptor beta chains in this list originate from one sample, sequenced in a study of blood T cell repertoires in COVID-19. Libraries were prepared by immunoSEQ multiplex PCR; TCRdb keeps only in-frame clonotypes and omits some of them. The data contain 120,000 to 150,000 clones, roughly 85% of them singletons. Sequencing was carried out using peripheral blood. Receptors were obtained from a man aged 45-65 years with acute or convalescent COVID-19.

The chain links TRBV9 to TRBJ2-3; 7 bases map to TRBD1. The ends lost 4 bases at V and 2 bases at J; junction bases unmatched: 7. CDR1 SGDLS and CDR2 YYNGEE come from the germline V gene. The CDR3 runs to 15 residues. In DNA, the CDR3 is TGTGCCAGCAGCCTACAGGGGATCCTCACAGATACGCAGTATTTT. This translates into CASSLQGILTDTQYF.

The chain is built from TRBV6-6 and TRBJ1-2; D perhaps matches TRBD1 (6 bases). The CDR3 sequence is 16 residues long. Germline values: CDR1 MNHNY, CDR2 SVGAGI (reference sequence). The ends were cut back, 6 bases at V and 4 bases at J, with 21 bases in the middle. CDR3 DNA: TGTGCCAGCAGGTCCGGCGAAACAGGGCAAGGCTATGGCTACACCTTC. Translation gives CASRSGETGQGYGYTF.

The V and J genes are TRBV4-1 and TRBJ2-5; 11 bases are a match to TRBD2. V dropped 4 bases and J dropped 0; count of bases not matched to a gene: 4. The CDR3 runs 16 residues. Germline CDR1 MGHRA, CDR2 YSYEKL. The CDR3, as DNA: TGCGCCAGCAGCCCACGACTAGCGGGGTACCAAGAGACCCAGTACTTC. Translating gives CASSPRLAGYQETQYF.

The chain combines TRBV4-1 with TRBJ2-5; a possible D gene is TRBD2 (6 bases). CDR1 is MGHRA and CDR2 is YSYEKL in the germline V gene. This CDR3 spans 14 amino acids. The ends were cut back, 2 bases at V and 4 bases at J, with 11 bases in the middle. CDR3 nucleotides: TGCGCCAGCAGCCAATCGACCGGGAGAGAGACCCAGTACTTC. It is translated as CASSQSTGRETQYF.

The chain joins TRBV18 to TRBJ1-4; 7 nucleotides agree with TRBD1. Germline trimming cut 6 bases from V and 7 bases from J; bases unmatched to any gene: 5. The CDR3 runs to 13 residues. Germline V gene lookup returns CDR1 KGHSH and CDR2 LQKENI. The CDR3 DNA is TGTGCCAGCTCCCCAGGGACAGCTGAAAAACTGTTTTTT. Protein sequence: CASSPGTAEKLFF.

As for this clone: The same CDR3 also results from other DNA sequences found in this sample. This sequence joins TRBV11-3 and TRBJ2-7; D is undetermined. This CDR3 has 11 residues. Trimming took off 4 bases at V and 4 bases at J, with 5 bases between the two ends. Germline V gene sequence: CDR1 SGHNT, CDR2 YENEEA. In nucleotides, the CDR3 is TGTGCCAGCAGCTCACTATACGAGCAGTACTTC. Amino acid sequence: CASSSLYEQYF.

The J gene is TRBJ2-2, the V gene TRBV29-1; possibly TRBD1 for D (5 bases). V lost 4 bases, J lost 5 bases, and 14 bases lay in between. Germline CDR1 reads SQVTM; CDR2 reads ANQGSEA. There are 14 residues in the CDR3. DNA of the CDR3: TGCAGCGTTGGCCCCCTGCAGGGAACCGGGGAGCTGTTTTTT. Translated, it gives CSVGPLQGTGELFF.

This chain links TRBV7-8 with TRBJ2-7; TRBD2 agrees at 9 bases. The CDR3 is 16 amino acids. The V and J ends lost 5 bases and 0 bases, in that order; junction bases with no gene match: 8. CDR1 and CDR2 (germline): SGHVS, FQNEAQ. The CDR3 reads CASSPGGGATSYEQYF. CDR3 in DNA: TGTGCCAGCAGCCCCGGCGGGGGGGCTACCTCCTACGAGCAGTACTTC.

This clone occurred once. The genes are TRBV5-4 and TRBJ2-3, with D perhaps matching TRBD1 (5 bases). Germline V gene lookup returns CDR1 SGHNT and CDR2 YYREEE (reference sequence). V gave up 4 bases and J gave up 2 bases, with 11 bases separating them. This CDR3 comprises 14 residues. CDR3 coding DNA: TGTGCCAGCAGCCCGGAGACAGCCACAGATACGCAGTATTTT. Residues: CASSPETATDTQYF.

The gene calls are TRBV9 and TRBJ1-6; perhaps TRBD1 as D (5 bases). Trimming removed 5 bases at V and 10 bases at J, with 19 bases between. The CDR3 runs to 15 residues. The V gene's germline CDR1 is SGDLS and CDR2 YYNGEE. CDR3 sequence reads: CASSLPGGDYSPLHF. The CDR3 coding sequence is TGTGCCAGCAGTTTACCGGGGGGGGACTACTCACCCCTCCACTTT.

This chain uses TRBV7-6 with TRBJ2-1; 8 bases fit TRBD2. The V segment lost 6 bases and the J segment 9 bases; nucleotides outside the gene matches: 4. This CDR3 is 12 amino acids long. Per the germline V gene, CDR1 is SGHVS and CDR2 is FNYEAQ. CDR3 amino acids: CASSSGTIEQFF. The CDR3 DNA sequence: TGTGCCAGCAGTAGCGGGACGATTGAGCAGTTCTTC.

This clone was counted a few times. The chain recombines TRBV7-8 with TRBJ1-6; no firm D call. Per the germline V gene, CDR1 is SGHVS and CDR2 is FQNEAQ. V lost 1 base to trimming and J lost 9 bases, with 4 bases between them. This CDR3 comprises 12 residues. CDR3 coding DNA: TGTGCCAGCAGCTTAGACGGTTCACCCCTCCACTTT. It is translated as CASSLDGSPLHF.

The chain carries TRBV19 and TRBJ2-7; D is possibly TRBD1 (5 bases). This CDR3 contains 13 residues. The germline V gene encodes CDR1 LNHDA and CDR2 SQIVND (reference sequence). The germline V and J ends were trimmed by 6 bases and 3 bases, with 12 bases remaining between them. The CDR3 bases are TGTGCCAGTAGCAGGGATTTGGGCTACGAGCAGTACTTC. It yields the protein CASSRDLGYEQYF.

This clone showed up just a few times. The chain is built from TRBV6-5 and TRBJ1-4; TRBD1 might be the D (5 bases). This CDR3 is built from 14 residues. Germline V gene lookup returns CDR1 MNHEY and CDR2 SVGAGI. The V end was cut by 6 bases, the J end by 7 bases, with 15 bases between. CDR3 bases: TGTGCCAGCAGCCCAGGGAGGTACGGTGAAAAACTGTTTTTT. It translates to CASSPGRYGEKLFF.

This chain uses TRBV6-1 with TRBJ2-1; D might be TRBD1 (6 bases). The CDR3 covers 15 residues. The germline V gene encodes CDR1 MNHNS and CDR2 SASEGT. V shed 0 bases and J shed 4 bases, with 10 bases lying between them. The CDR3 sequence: CASSEARQGYNEQFF. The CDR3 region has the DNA TGTGCCAGCAGTGAAGCGAGGCAGGGGTACAATGAGCAGTTCTTC.

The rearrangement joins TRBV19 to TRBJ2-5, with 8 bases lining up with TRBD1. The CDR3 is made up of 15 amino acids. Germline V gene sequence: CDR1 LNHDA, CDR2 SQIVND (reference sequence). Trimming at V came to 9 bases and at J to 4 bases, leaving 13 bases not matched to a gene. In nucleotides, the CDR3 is TGTGCCAGCCGCCAGCAGGGGGCGTTTGTAGAGACCCAGTACTTC. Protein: CASRQQGAFVETQYF.

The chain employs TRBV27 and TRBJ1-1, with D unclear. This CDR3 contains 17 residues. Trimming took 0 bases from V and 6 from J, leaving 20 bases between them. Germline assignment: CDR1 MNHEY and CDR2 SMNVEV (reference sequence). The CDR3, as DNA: TGTGCCAGCAGTTTATCCCCACGGGATAGGGCCGAGTCTGAAGCTTTCTTT. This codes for CASSLSPRDRAESEAFF.

The DNA of the CDR3 is TGTGCCAGCAGTGAGCGCAGGGGATCCTATGGCTACACCTTC. It translates to CASSERRGSYGYTF. This chain joins TRBV6-1 and TRBJ1-2, with a weak D call TRBD1 (6 bases). V was trimmed by 3 bases and J by 4 bases, leaving 12 bases between them. The CDR3 has 14 residues. Germline CDR1 MNHNS, CDR2 SASEGT.